The 32 T cell receptor beta chains listed next were all sequenced from one sample in a study of blood T cell repertoires in COVID-19 (TCRdb year 2020). Library construction relied on the immunoSEQ multiplex PCR assay. TCRdb's version of the immuneACCESS table is confined to in-frame rearrangements and falls short of the full clone set. An unresolved V gene accounts for under half of the shortfall where checked; the remainder is of unknown origin. Present in this sample are fewer than 350,000 clones, approximately 87% of which were seen just once. The leading ten clones occupy around 8% of the sample. The sample consisted of peripheral blood. The receptors derive from a woman in her forties or fifties who had recovered from COVID-19.

This clone showed up many times. J is TRBJ2-1 and V is TRBV28; 9 bases fit TRBD2. The ends lost 7 bases at V and 2 bases at J; junction bases unmatched: 6. This CDR3 contains 15 residues. Germline V gene data show CDR1 as MDHEN and CDR2 as SYDVKM. The CDR3 region has the DNA TGTGCCAGCACCTCAGCGGGAGGTACCTACAATGAGCAGTTCTTC. Translation: CASTSAGGTYNEQFF.

V usage is TRBV7-2 and J usage is TRBJ2-3, with D possibly TRBD1 on 5 matching bases. The length of the CDR3 is 16 residues. V lost 1 base and J lost 6, with 17 bases in between. Per germline, CDR1 SGHTA and CDR2 FQGNSA. The CDR3, as DNA: TGTGCCAGCAGCTTAGAGGGCAGGGCTAGAGTGGATACGCAGTATTTT. This sequence encodes CASSLEGRARVDTQYF.

This chain uses TRBV6-2 or TRBV6-3 with TRBJ2-5; the match to TRBD2 covers 15 bases. The CDR3 contains 16 residues. In germline, CDR1 is MNHEY, CDR2 SVGEGT. Trimming cost V 5 bases and J 3 bases; bases outside gene matches: 4. The CDR3 reads CASSPGLAGGEETQYF. DNA of the CDR3: TGTGCCAGCAGTCCCGGACTAGCGGGGGGGGAAGAGACCCAGTACTTC.

The rearrangement joins TRBV2 to TRBJ1-4, with 9 positions matching TRBD1. The J segment lost 4 bases and the V segment lost 3 bases, leaving 12 bases of the junction unmatched. This CDR3 has 18 amino acids. The germline CDR1 and CDR2 sequences are SNHLY and FYNNEI. This CDR3 is CASSDRQGGVRRNEKLFF. CDR3 bases: TGTGCCAGCAGTGATAGACAGGGGGGTGTTCGGCGTAATGAAAAACTGTTTTTT. The entire variable domain, with the rest obtained from reference TRBV2 and TRBJ1-4, is as follows: EPEVTQTPSHQVTQMGQEVILRCVPISNHLYFYWYRQILGQKVEFLVSFYNNEISEKSEIFDDQFSVERPDGSNFTLKIRSTKLEDSAMYFCASSDRQGGVRRNEKLFFGSGTQLSVL.

The chain links TRBV5-5 to TRBJ2-3; the D gene is possibly TRBD1 (5 bases). This CDR3 region has 14 residues. The V and J ends lost 1 base and 3 bases respectively, with 9 bases between them. Germline V gene data show CDR1 as SGHKS and CDR2 as YYEKEE (reference sequence). CDR3 sequence (DNA): TGTGCCAGCAGCTTGCAGGGAAGGACAGATACGCAGTATTTT. It yields the protein CASSLQGRTDTQYF. The full variable domain, rest sourced from reference TRBV5-5 and TRBJ2-3, is DAGVTQSPTHLIKTRGQQVTLRCSPISGHKSVSWYQQVLGQGPQFIFQYYEKEERGRGNFPDRFSARQFPNYSSELNVNALLLGDSALYLCASSLQGRTDTQYFGPGTRLTVL.

The chain is built from TRBV4-1 and TRBJ2-1; D is perhaps TRBD1 (6 bases). This CDR3 is 16 amino acids long. V was pared by 0 bases and J by 1 base, with 10 bases between. The germline V gene encodes CDR1 MGHRA and CDR2 YSYEKL. The CDR3: CASSQDQGSSYNEQFF. CDR3 DNA sequence: TGCGCCAGCAGCCAAGATCAGGGGTCATCCTACAATGAGCAGTTCTTC.

The gene calls are TRBV13 and TRBJ2-5; a possible D gene is TRBD1 (6 bases). The germline V gene encodes CDR1 PRHDT and CDR2 FYEKMQ (reference sequence). With 0 bases removed from V and 4 bases from J, the gap between germline ends came to 18 bases. The CDR3 spans 17 residues. For the CDR3, the DNA is TGTGCCAGCAGCTTAGGCCTTCCGGGACATCAGGCAGAGACCCAGTACTTC. It specifies CASSLGLPGHQAETQYF.

This chain links TRBV5-4 with TRBJ2-3; the D gene is possibly TRBD1 (5 bases). The CDR3 loop spans 13 amino acids. The germline V and J ends were trimmed by 0 bases and 6 bases, with 8 bases remaining between them. CDR1 is SGHNT and CDR2 is YYREEE in the germline V gene (reference sequence). The CDR3 DNA reads as TGTGCCAGCAGCTTGGGCAGGGATGATACGCAGTATTTT. Translating gives CASSLGRDDTQYF.

This clone was found a few times. This sequence joins TRBV7-9 and TRBJ1-1; D not certain. Germline CDR1 and CDR2: SEHNR and FQNEAQ (reference sequence). The CDR3 totals 12 residues. Trimming removed 2 bases at V and 7 bases at J, with 8 bases between. This CDR3 reads CASSLTGLEAFF. The DNA for the CDR3 is TGTGCCAGCAGCTTAACGGGTCTTGAAGCTTTCTTT.

This clone has only a few counts. This chain connects TRBV5-1 to TRBJ2-7; 7 bases match TRBD1. The germline V gene encodes CDR1 SGHRS and CDR2 YFSETQ. The CDR3 is 14 residues long. V trimming: 3 bases; J trimming: 1 base; junction bases outside the gene matches: 4. CDR3 DNA sequence: TGCGCCAGCAGCTGGGACAGCACATCCTACGAGCAGTACTTC. Amino acid sequence: CASSWDSTSYEQYF. Full variable domain (remainder filled in from reference TRBV5-1 and TRBJ2-7): KAGVTQTPRYLIKTRGQQVTLSCSPISGHRSVSWYQQTPGQGLQFLFEYFSETQRNKGNFPGRFSGRQFSNSRSEMNVSTLELGDSALYLCASSWDSTSYEQYFGPGTRLTVT.

The rearrangement joins TRBV7-2 to TRBJ2-1, with 7 bases matching TRBD2. The CDR3 contains 14 residues. The V and J ends lost 3 bases and 5 bases, in that order; junction bases with no gene match: 4. Germline CDR1 reads SGHTA; CDR2 reads FQGNSA. CDR3 in amino acids: CASSFTSDHNEQFF. The CDR3 bases are TGTGCCAGCAGCTTCACTAGCGACCACAATGAGCAGTTCTTC.

The chain recombines TRBV3-1 (or the pseudogene TRBV3-2) with TRBJ2-1; 13 positions agree with TRBD2. Trimming cost V 4 bases and J 4 bases; bases outside gene matches: 1. The CDR3 is made up of 15 amino acids. Germline values: CDR1 LGHDT, CDR2 YNNKEL (reference sequence). The CDR3 DNA follows: TGTGCCAGCAGCCGGACTAGCGGGGGTTACAATGAGCAGTTCTTC. Protein: CASSRTSGGYNEQFF.

The chain combines TRBV2 with TRBJ1-1; TRBD1 matches at 7 bases. The CDR3 has 13 residues. J gave up 8 bases and V 7 bases, and 10 bases lay outside the gene matches. From germline, CDR1 is SNHLY and CDR2 FYNNEI. In DNA, the CDR3 is TGTGCCAGCATCAAGGACAGGAGCTTAGAAGCTTTCTTT. Its protein is CASIKDRSLEAFF.

The chain has TRBV7-2 and TRBJ1-1, with TRBD1 matching 9 bases. The germline gives CDR1 SGHTA, CDR2 FQGNSA. V lost 1 base to trimming and J lost 1 base; unmatched junction nucleotides: 4. The CDR3 sequence is 16 residues long. Written as DNA, the CDR3 is TGTGCCAGCAGCTTAGAACAGGGGGCTAGGAACACTGAAGCTTTCTTT. Its translation: CASSLEQGARNTEAFF. Full variable domain (outside the CDR3, taken from reference TRBV7-2 and TRBJ1-1): GAGVSQSPSNKVTEKGKDVELRCDPISGHTALYWYRQSLGQGLEFLIYFQGNSAPDKSGLPSDRFSAERTGGSVSTLTIQRTQQEDSAVYLCASSLEQGARNTEAFFGQGTRLTVV.

The rearrangement joins TRBV19 to TRBJ2-1, with D tentatively TRBD1 (6 bases). Germline lookup yields CDR1 LNHDA and CDR2 SQIVND (reference sequence). The V and J ends lost 5 bases and 2 bases respectively, with 13 bases between them. CDR3 size: 15 residues. CDR3 nucleotide sequence: TGTGCCAGTAGTCCCCAGGGGCTTGCCTACAATGAGCAGTTCTTC. Residues: CASSPQGLAYNEQFF.

This rearrangement joins TRBV19 to TRBJ1-5; D uncertain. The CDR3 runs to 13 residues. The V end was cut by 6 bases, the J end by 6 bases, with 12 bases between. Germline V gene data show CDR1 as LNHDA and CDR2 as SQIVND (reference sequence). In nucleotides, the CDR3 is TGTGCCAGTAGGGTGGAGGGTTCTCAGCCCCAGCATTTT. It codes for CASRVEGSQPQHF.

This sequence joins TRBV30 and TRBJ1-1; D might be TRBD1 (5 bases). Germline V gene lookup returns CDR1 GTSNPN and CDR2 SVGIG (reference sequence). This CDR3 contains 13 residues. V was clipped by 4 bases and J by 4 bases, with 13 bases between them. The CDR3 nucleotides are TGTGCCTGGACCCGGGGGACGAGCACTGAAGCTTTCTTT. Protein: CAWTRGTSTEAFF. Filled out from reference TRBV30 and TRBJ1-1, the complete variable domain reads SQTIHQWPATLVQPVGSPLSLECTVEGTSNPNLYWYRQAAGRGLQLLFYSVGIGQISSEVPQNLSASRPQDRQFILSSKKLLLSDSGFYLCAWTRGTSTEAFFGQGTRLTVV.

The V call is TRBV5-5, the J call TRBJ1-4, with D perhaps matching TRBD1 (5 bases). This CDR3 contains 15 residues. Trimming removed 4 bases at V and 8 bases at J, with 18 bases between. Germline assignment: CDR1 SGHKS and CDR2 YYEKEE (reference sequence). The DNA of the CDR3 is TGTGCCAGCAGCCCCATCTCGGGGGGAAACGAAAAACTGTTTTTT. Translating it yields CASSPISGGNEKLFF.

To note about this clone: At one end the junction does not follow the germline gene, possibly because of a read error. The chain employs TRBV28 and TRBJ1-6; D may be TRBD1 (5 bases). The CDR3 sequence is 15 residues long. Germline loops: CDR1 MDHEN, CDR2 SYDVKM. The CDR3 DNA reads as TGTGCCAACAGTTTATCGATCCAGGGTAATTCACCCCTCCACTTT. Encoded protein: CANSLSIQGNSPLHF.

The V and J genes are TRBV18 and TRBJ2-2, with 9 bases identical to TRBD1. The CDR3 loop spans 15 amino acids. Per germline, CDR1 KGHSH and CDR2 LQKENI. The V segment lost 5 bases and the J segment 3 bases; nucleotides outside the gene matches: 4. The CDR3 protein is CASSGTGTDTGELFF. The DNA for the CDR3 is TGTGCCAGCTCAGGGACAGGGACAGACACCGGGGAGCTGTTTTTT.

The chain links TRBV21-1 to TRBJ2-1; whether TRBD2, the table's D call, matches the DNA was not checked. TRBV21-1 is a listed pseudogene. This CDR3 is built from 15 residues. This CDR3 is CASSKGKGTSGPQFF. The CDR3 nucleotides read TGTGCCAGCAGCAAAGGCAAGGGGACTAGCGGGCCCCAGTTCTTC.

The chain uses TRBV19 and TRBJ2-7; D is possibly TRBD2 (6 bases). The germline V and J ends were trimmed by 1 base and 2 bases, with 9 bases remaining between them. Germline CDR1 LNHDA, CDR2 SQIVND (reference sequence). The CDR3 runs 14 residues. CDR3 loop: CASSIGGGPYEQYF. For the CDR3, the DNA is TGTGCCAGTAGTATAGGGGGAGGCCCCTACGAGCAGTACTTC.

The gene calls are TRBV15 and TRBJ2-4, with TRBD1 as a possible D gene (5 bases). Trimming stripped 5 bases from V and 5 bases from J, with 13 bases between. The CDR3 runs 14 residues. Germline lookup yields CDR1 LNHNV and CDR2 YYDKDF (reference sequence). The CDR3 bases are TGTGCCACCAGCCTGACAGTACGTCAAAACATTCAGTACTTC. This encodes CATSLTVRQNIQYF.

The chain is built from TRBV10-2 and TRBJ1-1; 7 nucleotides line up with TRBD1. Germline loops: CDR1 WSHSY, CDR2 SAAADI. The CDR3 is made up of 14 amino acids. V lost 5 bases, J lost 1 base, and 4 bases stayed unmatched. CDR3 residues: CASSYRGANTEAFF. In DNA form, the CDR3 reads TGCGCCAGCAGTTACAGGGGCGCGAACACTGAAGCTTTCTTT.

The V call is TRBV2, the J call TRBJ1-4; D is possibly TRBD1 (6 bases). The CDR3 runs 15 residues. Germline V gene lookup returns CDR1 SNHLY and CDR2 FYNNEI. V lost 6 bases and J 7 bases, leaving 18 bases between the germline ends. CDR3 in DNA: TGTGCCAGCAGGGGATTACAGGGAAGCAGTGAAAAACTGTTTTTT. This sequence encodes CASRGLQGSSEKLFF.

V and J are TRBV10-3 and TRBJ1-4; D is undetermined. V was trimmed by 10 bases and J by 5 bases, leaving 14 bases between them. The CDR3 runs to 13 residues. Germline CDR1 ENHRY, CDR2 SYGVKD. Written as DNA, the CDR3 is TGTGCCACCCAGGAGGTCACGAATGAAAAACTGTTTTTT. It translates to CATQEVTNEKLFF.

V gene TRBV5-4 combines with J gene TRBJ2-3, with D perhaps TRBD2 (5 bases). This CDR3 has 15 residues. The germline CDR1 and CDR2 sequences are SGHNT and YYREEE (reference sequence). The ends were cut back, 1 base at V and 0 bases at J, with 9 bases in the middle. The CDR3 DNA follows: TGTGCCAGCAGCTTGTCTTCGGGAAGCACAGATACGCAGTATTTT. This translates into CASSLSSGSTDTQYF.

J is TRBJ1-4 and V is TRBV30; D gene uncertain. V was trimmed by 2 bases and J by 13 bases, leaving 14 bases between them. The CDR3 extends over 12 amino acids. The germline CDR1 and CDR2 sequences are GTSNPN and SVGIG (reference sequence). The CDR3 coding sequence is TGTGCCTGGAGTCAAGGGAACGAGGGACTGTTTTTT. Translated: CAWSQGNEGLFF.

The DNA of the CDR3 is TGTGCCAGCAGCTTAGTTTTCCGGGAGGGTGCCAATGAGCAGTTCTTC. Its translation: CASSLVFREGANEQFF. The rearrangement joins TRBV7-2 to TRBJ2-1; 8 bases align to TRBD2. With 1 base clipped from V and 6 bases from J, the junction kept 8 bases outside the gene matches. Germline V gene data show CDR1 as SGHTA and CDR2 as FQGNSA. The CDR3 runs 16 residues.

The V call is TRBV11-2, the J call TRBJ2-3; D possibly corresponds to TRBD1 (6 bases). Trimming cost V 2 bases and J 0 bases, with 12 bases left between them. The V gene's germline CDR1 is SGHAT and CDR2 FQNNGV. This CDR3 is 16 amino acids long. The CDR3 sequence is CASSLHRGQSTDTQYF. The DNA of the CDR3 is TGTGCCAGCAGCTTACATCGAGGACAGAGCACAGATACGCAGTATTTT.

This chain uses TRBV7-2 with TRBJ2-1; 10 bases are shared with TRBD2. CDR1 SGHTA and CDR2 FQGNSA come from the germline V gene. V dropped 7 bases and J dropped 2; count of bases not matched to a gene: 14. This CDR3 region has 18 residues. The CDR3 DNA follows: TGTGCCAGCACCTCCAGGAGCGGGGGGGGATCGACCTACAATGAGCAGTTCTTC. It yields the protein CASTSRSGGGSTYNEQFF. The full variable domain, with the rest looked up from reference TRBV7-2 and TRBJ2-1, is GAGVSQSPSNKVTEKGKDVELRCDPISGHTALYWYRQSLGQGLEFLIYFQGNSAPDKSGLPSDRFSAERTGGSVSTLTIQRTQQEDSAVYLCASTSRSGGGSTYNEQFFGPGTRLTVL.

The rearrangement joins TRBV3-1 (or the pseudogene TRBV3-2) to TRBJ2-5, with D perhaps matching TRBD1 (5 bases). The CDR3 length is 16 residues. V was pared by 1 base and J by 0 bases, with 12 bases between. Per germline, CDR1 LGHDT and CDR2 YNNKEL (reference sequence). CDR3 residues: CASSQGWGGYQETQYF. CDR3 bases: TGTGCCAGCAGCCAAGGTTGGGGCGGATACCAAGAGACCCAGTACTTC.